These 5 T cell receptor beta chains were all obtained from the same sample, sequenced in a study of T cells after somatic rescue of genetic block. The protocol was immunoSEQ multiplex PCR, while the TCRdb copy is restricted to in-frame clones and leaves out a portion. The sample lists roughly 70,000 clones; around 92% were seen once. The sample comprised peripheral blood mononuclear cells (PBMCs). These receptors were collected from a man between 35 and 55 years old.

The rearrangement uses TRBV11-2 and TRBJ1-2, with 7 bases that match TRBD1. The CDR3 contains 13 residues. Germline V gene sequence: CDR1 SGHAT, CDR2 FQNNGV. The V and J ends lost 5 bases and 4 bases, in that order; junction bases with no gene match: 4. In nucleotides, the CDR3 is TGTGCCAGCAGCCCGGGACAGTTCTATGGCTACACCTTC. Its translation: CASSPGQFYGYTF.

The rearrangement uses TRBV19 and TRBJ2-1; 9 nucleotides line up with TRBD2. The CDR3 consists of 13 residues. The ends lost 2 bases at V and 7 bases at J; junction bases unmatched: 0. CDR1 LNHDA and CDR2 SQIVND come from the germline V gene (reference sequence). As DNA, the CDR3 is TGTGCCAGTAGTATACTAGCGGGAAATGAGCAGTTCTTC. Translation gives CASSILAGNEQFF. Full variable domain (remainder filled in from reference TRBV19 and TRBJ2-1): DGGITQSPKYLFRKEGQNVTLSCEQNLNHDAMYWYRQDPGQGLRLIYYSQIVNDFQKGDIAEGYSVSREKKESFPLTVTSAQKNPTAFYLCASSILAGNEQFFGPGTRLTVL.

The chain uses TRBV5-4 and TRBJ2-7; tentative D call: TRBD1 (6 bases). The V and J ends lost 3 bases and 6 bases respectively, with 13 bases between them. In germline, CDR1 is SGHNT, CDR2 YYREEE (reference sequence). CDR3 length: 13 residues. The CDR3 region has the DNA TGTGCCAGCAGCTGGACAGAACTGGGCGAGCAGTACTTC. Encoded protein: CASSWTELGEQYF.

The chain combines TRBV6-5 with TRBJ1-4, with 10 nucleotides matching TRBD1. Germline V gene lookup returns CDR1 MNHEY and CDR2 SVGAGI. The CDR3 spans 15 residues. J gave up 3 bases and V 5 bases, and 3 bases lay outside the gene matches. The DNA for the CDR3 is TGTGCCAGCAGTCGCGACAGGGGGCCTAATGAAAAACTGTTTTTT. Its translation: CASSRDRGPNEKLFF.

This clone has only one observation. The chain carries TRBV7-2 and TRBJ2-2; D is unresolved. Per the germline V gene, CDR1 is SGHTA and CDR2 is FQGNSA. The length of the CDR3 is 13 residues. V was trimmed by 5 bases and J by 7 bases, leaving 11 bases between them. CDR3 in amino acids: CASSLSRNGELFF. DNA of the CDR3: TGTGCCAGCAGCCTCAGTCGGAACGGGGAGCTGTTTTTT.